The present T cell receptor beta chain was sequenced within a study of T cell repertoires in cytomegalovirus infection. Overall study: Matching HLA type and CMV infection were both indicated by public TCR beta signatures.

TCRdb independently ran MiXCR on the reads; one entry per CDR3 protein. This sample yields a few hundred thousand distinct CDR3 sequences, of which about a quarter are seen a single time; roughly 13% belongs to the top ten. After removal of 1 base from V and 7 bases from J, the junction contained 6 bases not matched to a gene. This CDR3 region has 16 residues. Germline V CDR1 and CDR2: KGHSH, LQKENI. Study results and caveats: Clonotype analysis showed dominance of the ex vivo response by HLA-C-restricted CMV-specific TCR beta clonotypes. Summed frequency of shared TCR beta families picked out CMV carriers who also had the relevant HLA.

This clonotype showed up just a few times. Its antigen is not known. This TCR derives from a human donor in good health (CMV status not recorded). Some clones in this sample may be carry-over from other donors' samples. The rearrangement joins TRBV18 to TRBJ2-1, with 11 bases that match TRBD2. The sample was PBMCs. The CDR3 DNA follows: TGTGCCAGCTCACCACTGAGACTAGCGGGAATTAATGAGCAGTTCTTC. It is translated as CASSPLRLAGINEQFF. Supplemented by reference TRBV18 and TRBJ2-1, the full variable domain reads NAGVMQNPRHLVRRRGQEARLRCSPMKGHSHVYWYRQLPEEGLKFMVYLQKENIIDESGMPKERFSAEFPKEGPSILRIQQVVRGDSAAYFCASSPLRLAGINEQFFGPGTRLTVL.